This T cell receptor beta chain emerged from a study of PD-1 blockade in classical Hodgkin lymphoma. Following autologous stem cell transplantation, relapse occurred in every patient, and exposure to brentuximab vedotin varied. Magnetic negative selection was used to purify CD4+ T cells from thawed PBMCs. The CDR3 has 15 residues. This clone was seen just once. Its antigen is unknown. Only in-frame clones appear in the TCRdb table, and some are missing; sequencing was by immunoSEQ multiplex PCR. The sample holds 30,000 to 35,000 clones, 80% to 95% seen once. Findings and limits, study-wide: The authors have not defined what causes the repertoire differences, possibly disease activity or prior therapy. Complete responders matched newly diagnosed patients in baseline diversity. Newly diagnosed patients reportedly trailed healthy donors in baseline TCR diversity.

Specimen: CD4+ T cells from blood, collected at baseline. The TCR sequence derives from a human donor with classical Hodgkin lymphoma. The V gene is TRBV12-2, the J gene TRBJ2-7; the D call TRBD2 from the table was never checked on the DNA. TRBV12-2 counts as a pseudogene. The CDR3 region has the DNA TGTGCAAGTCGCTTAGTACTTAGACTAACCTACGAGCAGTACTTC. Protein sequence: CASRLVLRLTYEQYF.